This T cell receptor beta chain was identified in a study of cytomegalovirus exposure and HLA in healthy donors. The PCR used 60 Vbeta and 13 Jbeta primers. Generated by immunoSEQ multiplex PCR, the TCRdb table keeps only in-frame clones and is missing some. The sample comprises roughly 100,000 clones, over 65% of which are singletons, and more than 6.5% rests with the top ten. CDR1 and CDR2 from the germline V gene are LGHNA and YNFKEQ. The CDR3 has 15 amino acids. The V and J ends lost 4 bases and 6 bases, in that order; junction bases with no gene match: 6. The sequenced sample was PBMCs. The V call is TRBV4-2, the J call TRBJ1-4, with TRBD1 matching over 9 bases. The TCR comes from a man between 35 and 55 years old in good health and CMV-seropositive. For the CDR3, the DNA is TGTGCCAGCAGCCGCCCGGGACAGGGAGATGAAAAACTGTTTTTT. Its translation: CASSRPGQGDEKLFF.